The clone carrying this T cell receptor (beta chain) was counted a few times. As yet, its antigen is unknown. The data were taken from a study of post-analysis software for immune sequencing data. About the research overall: Patients had relapsing-remitting, secondary progressive or progressive-relapsing multiple sclerosis; some lacked subtype. Overall study results and limits: In multiple sclerosis, normalized Chao1 diversity was significantly below that of controls. Those samples that were prepared in the same batch co-clustered strongly by F measure. Controls had lower frequencies than patients of 4 or 5 TRBV segments, which included TRBV5-6, TRBV5-1 and TRBV20-1.

CDR1 SGHRS and CDR2 YFSETQ come from the germline V gene. The trim removed 7 bases at V and 5 bases at J, leaving 8 bases unmatched. There are 13 residues in the CDR3. Unique molecular identifiers tagged the TCR beta cDNA libraries. With about 0.95 to 10 million T cells as the source, 450,000 to 600,000 cDNA molecules resulted. In TCRdb, the PCR reads were re-called with MiXCR into one record per CDR3 protein. In the table there are about 760,000 distinct CDR3 sequences, 30% of which are singletons. This chain uses TRBV5-1 with TRBJ2-5, with TRBD2 matching 7 bases. Material: blood. The sequence came from a girl aged 5 to 17 with multiple sclerosis. The CDR3 region has the DNA TGCGCCAGCGGCCCCGGACTAGTTGAGACCCAGTACTTC. Translating it yields CASGPGLVETQYF.